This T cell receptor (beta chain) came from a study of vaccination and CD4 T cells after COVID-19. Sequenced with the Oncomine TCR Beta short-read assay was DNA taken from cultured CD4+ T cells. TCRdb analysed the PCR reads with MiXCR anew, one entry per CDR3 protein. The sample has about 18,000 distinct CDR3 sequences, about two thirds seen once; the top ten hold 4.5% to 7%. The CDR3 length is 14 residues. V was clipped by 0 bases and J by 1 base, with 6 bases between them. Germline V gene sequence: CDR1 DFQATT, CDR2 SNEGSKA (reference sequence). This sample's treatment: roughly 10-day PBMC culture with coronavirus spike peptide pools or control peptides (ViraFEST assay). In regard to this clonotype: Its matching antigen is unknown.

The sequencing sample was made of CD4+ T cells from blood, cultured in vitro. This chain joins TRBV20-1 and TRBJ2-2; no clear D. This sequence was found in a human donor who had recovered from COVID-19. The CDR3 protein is CSARDRGNTGELFF. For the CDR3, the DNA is TGCAGTGCTAGAGACCGCGGGAACACCGGGGAGCTGTTTTTT.